These 29 T cell receptor beta chains originate from one sample sequenced in a study of blood T cell repertoires in COVID-19. This table comes from immunoSEQ multiplex PCR, and its TCRdb copy is limited to in-frame clones, with some not included. The table records some 120,000 clones, about 86% of them present only once. What was sequenced was peripheral blood. These receptors all come from a woman in her fifties or sixties who had recovered from COVID-19.

This sequence joins TRBV20-1 and TRBJ2-1; TRBD2 might be the D (6 bases). Germline V gives CDR1 DFQATT, CDR2 SNEGSKA (reference sequence). V lost 5 bases and J 16 bases, leaving 18 bases between the germline ends. The CDR3 has 11 amino acids. The CDR3 sequence is CSAQLGTRRFF. The CDR3 DNA sequence: TGCAGTGCTCAGCTCGGGACTCGCCGATTCTTC.

The gene calls are TRBV18 and TRBJ1-5; 9 bases map to TRBD1. This CDR3 is 18 amino acids long. Germline CDR1 reads KGHSH; CDR2 reads LQKENI. V lost 2 bases and J lost 2; bases outside the gene matches: 10. The CDR3 DNA sequence: TGTGCCAGCTCACCAGGACAGGGGTACCTAGCTCGCAATCAGCCCCAGCATTTT. It translates to CASSPGQGYLARNQPQHF.

The chain uses TRBV10-2 and TRBJ2-6, with D possibly TRBD1 on 6 matching bases. Trimming took 3 bases from V and 1 from J, leaving 7 bases between them. Looked up from germline, CDR1 is WSHSY and CDR2 is SAAADI. CDR3 length equals 15 residues. CDR3 residues: CASSDTGSGANVLTF. The CDR3 bases are TGCGCCAGCAGTGATACAGGGTCTGGGGCCAACGTCCTGACTTTC.

The gene calls are TRBV4-2 and TRBJ1-6; 7 nucleotides align to TRBD1. The germline V gene encodes CDR1 LGHNA and CDR2 YNFKEQ. V was pared by 4 bases and J by 5 bases, with 8 bases of the junction left unmatched. This CDR3 contains 16 residues. The CDR3 DNA follows: TGTGCCAGCAGCCGCAAACAGGGGTGGGATAATTCACCCCTCCACTTT. Translating it yields CASSRKQGWDNSPLHF.

The chain couples TRBV7-2 to TRBJ1-1; the D is unclear. The CDR3 has 14 amino acids. Germline CDR1 reads SGHTA; CDR2 reads FQGNSA. Trimming shortened V by 3 bases and J by 2 bases, and 10 bases separated the two germline ends. The CDR3, as DNA: TGTGCCAGCAGCTTTCTTCCTCCCAACACTGAAGCTTTCTTT. Residues: CASSFLPPNTEAFF.

The V gene is TRBV6-1, the J gene TRBJ2-5, with 11 bases lining up with TRBD2. Germline CDR1 is MNHNS and CDR2 is SASEGT. The CDR3 runs 20 residues. Trimming took 2 bases from V and 6 from J; bases not matched to a gene: 20. CDR3 DNA sequence: TGTGCCAGCAGTGAAACCCCGGGTAGCGGGAGGGCTTATCAAAGAAAGACCCAGTACTTC. Its protein is CASSETPGSGRAYQRKTQYF.

This rearrangement joins TRBV29-1 to TRBJ1-2; possibly TRBD1 for D (5 bases). CDR3 length: 12 amino acids. The germline CDR1 and CDR2 sequences are SQVTM and ANQGSEA. The ends were cut back, 5 bases at V and 4 bases at J, with 11 bases in the middle. CDR3 DNA: TGCAGCGTTTTCCAACAGGCCTATGGCTACACCTTC. Translation gives CSVFQQAYGYTF.

The genes are TRBV7-8 and TRBJ1-1; 11 bases agree with TRBD1. The CDR3 is 17 residues long. CDR1 and CDR2 from the germline V gene are SGHVS and FQNEAQ. V shed 5 bases, J shed 6 bases, and the junction held 14 bases outside the gene matches. The CDR3 loop reads CASSQRPRGQGGSEAFF. DNA of the CDR3: TGTGCCAGCAGCCAGCGGCCGAGGGGACAGGGGGGTTCTGAAGCTTTCTTT.

The V and J genes are TRBV10-3 and TRBJ1-1; TRBD1 aligns across 9 bases. V gave up 6 bases and J gave up 5 bases; unmatched junction bases: 13. The CDR3 spans 16 residues. Germline CDR1 is ENHRY and CDR2 is SYGVKD. CDR3 region: CAIRNHETGGWTEAFF. The DNA for the CDR3 is TGTGCCATCAGGAACCACGAGACAGGGGGTTGGACTGAAGCTTTCTTT.

The genes are TRBV25-1 and TRBJ2-1; D unresolved. Per the germline V gene, CDR1 is MGHDK and CDR2 is SYGVNS. The germline V and J ends were trimmed by 1 base and 5 bases, with 12 bases remaining between them. This CDR3 is built from 15 residues. The CDR3 nucleotides read TGTGCCAGCAGTGAATTCGGCAGGTTGCACAATGAGCAGTTCTTC. Protein product: CASSEFGRLHNEQFF.

The chain carries TRBV12-5 and TRBJ2-3, with D possibly being TRBD2 (5 bases). Per the germline V gene, CDR1 is LGHNT and CDR2 is FRNRAP. The V end lost 3 bases, the J end lost 2 bases, and 18 bases lay between the germline ends. This CDR3 comprises 17 residues. In nucleotides, the CDR3 is TGTGCTAGTGGTTTAGGAGTGTCCGGAGGTCCCACAGATACGCAGTATTTT. It yields the protein CASGLGVSGGPTDTQYF. Using reference TRBV12-5 and TRBJ2-3 for the parts outside the CDR3, the full variable domain is DARVTQTPRHKVTEMGQEVTMRCQPILGHNTVFWYRQTMMQGLELLAYFRNRAPLDDSGMPKDRFSAEMPDATLATLKIQPSEPRDSAVYFCASGLGVSGGPTDTQYFGPGTRLTVL.

The rearrangement links TRBV19 to TRBJ1-2, with 8 nucleotides matching TRBD1. The CDR3 has 18 residues. The trim removed 2 bases at V and 4 bases at J, leaving 15 bases unmatched. Germline CDR1 is LNHDA and CDR2 is SQIVND (reference sequence). The CDR3 coding sequence is TGTGCCAGTAGTATATACTATACAGGGGGAGACGGAACCTATGGCTACACCTTC. Its translation is CASSIYYTGGDGTYGYTF.

The V call is TRBV27, the J call TRBJ1-2; the match to TRBD1 covers 8 bases. Trimming at V came to 6 bases and at J to 8 bases, leaving 8 bases not matched to a gene. Germline CDR1 is MNHEY and CDR2 is SMNVEV (reference sequence). CDR3 length: 13 amino acids. The CDR3 DNA reads TGTGCCAGCAGCCAGGGGGCGCTCCGAGGCTACACCTTC. Its translation: CASSQGALRGYTF.

This clone was detected only once. The J gene is TRBJ2-7, the V gene TRBV5-1; unclear D gene. Germline CDR1 and CDR2: SGHRS and YFSETQ. The ends were cut back, 6 bases at V and 4 bases at J, with 20 bases in the middle. The CDR3 runs 15 residues. CDR3 in amino acids: CASTLSPWAPYEQYF. The CDR3 DNA follows: TGCGCCAGCACCCTCTCTCCCTGGGCCCCTTACGAGCAGTACTTC.

The table lists this clone with a few counts. The chain recombines TRBV6-4 with TRBJ2-2, with TRBD1 identical over 9 bases. Germline loops: CDR1 MRHNA, CDR2 SNTAGT. The CDR3 loop spans 13 amino acids. After removal of 2 bases from V and 11 bases from J, the junction contained 3 bases not matched to a gene. The CDR3 protein is CASSDTDRGELFF. The CDR3 nucleotides are TGTGCCAGCAGTGACACGGACAGGGGAGAGCTGTTTTTT.

The V gene is TRBV12-3 or TRBV12-4, the J gene TRBJ1-5; 8 nucleotides agree with TRBD1. The CDR3 extends over 13 amino acids. With V trimmed by 3 bases and J by 7 bases, 2 bases remained unmatched. The CDR3 here is CASSFQGAQPQHF. DNA for the CDR3: TGTGCCAGCAGTTTCCAGGGGGCACAGCCCCAGCATTTT.

The rearrangement links TRBV20-1 to TRBJ2-4; 9 nucleotides agree with TRBD1. The CDR3 has 14 residues. The V gene's germline CDR1 is DFQATT and CDR2 SNEGSKA (reference sequence). V shed 5 bases and J 5 bases; nucleotides not matched to a gene: 7. CDR3: CSAGGGTGQNIQYF. The CDR3 nucleotides are TGCAGTGCTGGTGGGGGGACAGGGCAAAACATTCAGTACTTC.

The gene calls are TRBV12-3 or TRBV12-4 and TRBJ1-5; D remains unclear. The CDR3 consists of 11 residues. V dropped 3 bases and J dropped 9 bases, with 6 bases sitting between them. The CDR3 protein is CASSFLWPQHF. The CDR3 nucleotides are TGTGCCAGCAGTTTTCTGTGGCCCCAGCATTTT.

The chain carries TRBV12-3 or TRBV12-4 and TRBJ2-7, with 8 bases aligning to TRBD1. The CDR3 has 13 residues. Unmatched junction bases numbered 4, after V lost 3 bases and J lost 6 bases. In nucleotides, the CDR3 is TGTGCCAGCAGTTTGGACAGGGCTGCCGAGCAGTACTTC. It translates to CASSLDRAAEQYF.

The V and J genes are TRBV5-1 and TRBJ2-4; tentatively, D is TRBD1 (5 bases). This CDR3 spans 14 amino acids. From germline, CDR1 is SGHRS and CDR2 YFSETQ. Trimming removed 4 bases from V and 5 bases from J, with 13 bases in between. In nucleotides, the CDR3 is TGCGCCAGCAGCCAGAGTGTCAGGGAAAACATTCAGTACTTC. Translating it yields CASSQSVRENIQYF.

This chain connects TRBV9 to TRBJ2-5, with 14 positions matching TRBD2. The CDR3 covers 17 residues. Looked up from germline, CDR1 is SGDLS and CDR2 is YYNGEE. V shed 1 base, J shed 5 bases, and the junction held 7 bases outside the gene matches. CDR3 bases: TGTGCCAGCAGCGTATCCACCGGGACTAGCGGGGGTGAGACCCAGTACTTC. It codes for CASSVSTGTSGGETQYF.

The chain employs TRBV5-1 and TRBJ1-4; no clear D. The CDR3 totals 15 residues. Germline V CDR1 and CDR2: SGHRS, YFSETQ. Trimming stripped 4 bases from V and 0 bases from J, with 10 bases between. CDR3 residues: CASSEDFTTNEKLFF. In nucleotides, the CDR3 is TGCGCCAGCAGCGAAGACTTTACAACTAATGAAAAACTGTTTTTT.

The genes are TRBV4-3 and TRBJ1-3, with 12 positions matching TRBD1. The CDR3 consists of 16 residues. Per the germline V gene, CDR1 is LGHNA and CDR2 is YSLEER. The V and J ends lost 1 base and 8 bases, in that order; junction bases with no gene match: 6. The CDR3 spells CASSQAPGTGGYTIYF. The CDR3 DNA follows: TGCGCCAGCAGCCAAGCCCCCGGGACAGGGGGCTACACCATATATTTT.

This chain joins TRBV6-1 and TRBJ2-7, with 12 nucleotides matching TRBD1. The germline V gene has CDR1 MNHNS and CDR2 SASEGT. This CDR3 spans 16 amino acids. V shed 1 base, J shed 5 bases, and the junction held 6 bases outside the gene matches. CDR3 coding DNA: TGTGCCAGCAGTGAAGGAGGGACAGGGGGCTTTAACGAGCAGTACTTC. It is translated as CASSEGGTGGFNEQYF.

This chain connects TRBV10-3 to TRBJ2-3; 11 nucleotides line up with TRBD2. The CDR3 extends over 16 amino acids. Germline V CDR1 and CDR2: ENHRY, SYGVKD. The trim removed 6 bases at V and 2 bases at J, leaving 7 bases unmatched. CDR3 DNA sequence: TGTGCCATCAGAGCTGGGACTAGCGGCCTCACAGATACGCAGTATTTT. This translates into CAIRAGTSGLTDTQYF.

V gene TRBV30 combines with J gene TRBJ2-3; TRBD2 matches at 7 bases. The V and J ends lost 4 bases and 6 bases, in that order; junction bases with no gene match: 7. CDR3 length equals 13 residues. The germline gives CDR1 GTSNPN, CDR2 SVGIG (reference sequence). DNA of the CDR3: TGTGCCTGGACGGGAGGCAGTGGTGATACGCAGTATTTT. It encodes CAWTGGSGDTQYF.

This clone was counted a few times. The chain recombines TRBV5-6 with TRBJ1-2, with D maybe TRBD1 (5 bases). Germline V lookup: CDR1 SGHDT, CDR2 YYEEEE. The germline V and J ends were trimmed by 4 bases and 3 bases, with 16 bases remaining between them. This CDR3 contains 15 residues. The DNA of the CDR3 is TGTGCCAGCAGCCCTCGACAGCTCCTTGACTATGGCTACACCTTC. This sequence encodes CASSPRQLLDYGYTF.

The chain couples TRBV5-5 to TRBJ2-4; no clear D gene. The V end lost 1 base, the J end lost 6 bases, and 11 bases lay between the germline ends. Germline assignment: CDR1 SGHKS and CDR2 YYEKEE (reference sequence). The CDR3 length is 14 residues. The CDR3: CASSLTLWRNIQYF. CDR3 DNA sequence: TGTGCCAGCAGCTTGACCTTGTGGAGAAACATTCAGTACTTC.

The chain recombines TRBV5-6 with TRBJ2-7; tentatively, D is TRBD1 (5 bases). The CDR3 consists of 19 residues. The ends were cut back, 4 bases at V and 2 bases at J, with 28 bases in the middle. Germline V CDR1 and CDR2: SGHDT, YYEEEE. As DNA, the CDR3 is TGTGCCAGCAGCCCGACCTCCACAGGTTGGGCGGTTCAGACCTACGAGCAGTACTTC. Its translation: CASSPTSTGWAVQTYEQYF. The whole variable domain, filled in from reference TRBV5-6 and TRBJ2-7, reads DAGVTQSPTHLIKTRGQQVTLRCSPKSGHDTVSWYQQALGQGPQFIFQYYEEEERQRGNFPDRFSGHQFPNYSSELNVNALLLGDSALYLCASSPTSTGWAVQTYEQYFGPGTRLTVT.